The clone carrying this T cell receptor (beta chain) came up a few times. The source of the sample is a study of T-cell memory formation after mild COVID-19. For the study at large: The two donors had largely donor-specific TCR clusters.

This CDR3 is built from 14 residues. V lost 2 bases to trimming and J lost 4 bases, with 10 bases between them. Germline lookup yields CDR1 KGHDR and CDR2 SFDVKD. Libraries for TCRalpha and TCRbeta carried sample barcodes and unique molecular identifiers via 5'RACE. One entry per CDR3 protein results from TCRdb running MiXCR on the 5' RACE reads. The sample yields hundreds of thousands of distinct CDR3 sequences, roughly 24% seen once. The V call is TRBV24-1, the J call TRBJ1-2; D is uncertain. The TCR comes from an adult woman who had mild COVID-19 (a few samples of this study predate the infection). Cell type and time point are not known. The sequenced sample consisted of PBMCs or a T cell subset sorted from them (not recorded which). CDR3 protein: CATSDSGPPYGYTF. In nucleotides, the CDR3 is TGTGCCACCAGTGATTCCGGGCCGCCCTATGGCTACACCTTC.